These T cell receptor beta chains were read from a single sample in a study of PD-L1 blockade in urothelial cancer. Repertoires were generated with immunoSEQ multiplex PCR, while TCRdb's copy carries only in-frame clones and drops some. The sample carries 50,000 or so clones, around 80% recorded once. The source material was PBMCs, sampled around atezolizumab (anti-PD-L1) treatment. The receptors here all came from a man between 65 and 85 years old with urothelial cancer. Both conserved end residues are part of each CDR3. Each record gives: CDR3 protein, J gene, V gene, CDR3 length.

CDR3: CASSSRLAGGVETQYF; J: TRBJ2-5; V: TRBV7-2; length: 16
CDR3: CASRTGNNEQFF; J: TRBJ2-1; V: TRBV6-5; length: 12
CDR3: CASSLAPPGNYEQYF; J: TRBJ2-7; V: TRBV5-1; length: 15
CDR3: CASSVSASGRRPEQFF; J: TRBJ2-1; V: TRBV2; length: 16
CDR3: CASSLGTGTDFYYGYTF; J: TRBJ1-2; V: TRBV5-6; length: 17
CDR3: CASSVDRVTGELFF; J: TRBJ2-2; V: TRBV9; length: 14
CDR3: CASSLLAGGPSYEQYF; J: TRBJ2-7; V: TRBV6-5; length: 16
CDR3: CSVRTDSYEQYF; J: TRBJ2-7; V: TRBV29-1; length: 12
CDR3: CSVLRGAGADTQYF; J: TRBJ2-3; V: TRBV29-1; length: 14
CDR3: CASSFWDSMNNEQFF; J: TRBJ2-1; V: TRBV28; length: 15
CDR3: CASSPPQGLASGYTF; J: TRBJ1-2; V: TRBV6-6; length: 15
CDR3: CASSLRQGSTIGYTF; J: TRBJ1-2; V: TRBV7-9; length: 15
CDR3: CASRPWRGGPSLDTQYF; J: TRBJ2-3; V: TRBV2; length: 17
CDR3: CASSSDMAMNTEAFF; J: TRBJ1-1; V: TRBV7-9; length: 15
CDR3: CASSPYGTGFAYEQYF; J: TRBJ2-7; V: TRBV9; length: 16
CDR3: CASSTGTSGSFTGELFF; J: TRBJ2-2; V: TRBV5-1; length: 17
CDR3: CASSPYGTPNTEAFF; J: TRBJ1-1; V: TRBV18; length: 15
CDR3: CASSSSSNEKLFF; J: TRBJ1-4; V: TRBV7-9; length: 13
CDR3: CASSFSGGLRGTGELFF; J: TRBJ2-2; V: TRBV7-3; length: 17
CDR3: CASSLAFVPLVRNQPQHF; J: TRBJ1-5; V: TRBV5-4; length: 18
CDR3: CASSPGVNTDTQYF; J: TRBJ2-3; V: TRBV4-3; length: 14
CDR3: CASGRVTQETQYF; J: TRBJ2-5; V: TRBV2; length: 13
CDR3: CASSPGPDKYGYTF; J: TRBJ1-2; V: TRBV7-2; length: 14
CDR3: CASSLAGGGQPQHF; J: TRBJ1-5; V: TRBV7-8; length: 14
CDR3: CATSRAGGGEETQYF; J: TRBJ2-5; V: TRBV15; length: 15
CDR3: CASSLGSLARLGDTQYF; J: TRBJ2-3; V: TRBV5-1; length: 17
CDR3: CASSPGAGADYGYTF; J: TRBJ1-2; V: TRBV5-1; length: 15
CDR3: CASREREAGTDTQYF; J: TRBJ2-3; V: TRBV6-5; length: 15
CDR3: CSVEVGGAGGYTF; J: TRBJ1-2; V: TRBV29-1; length: 13
CDR3: CSVGQGRTGELFF; J: TRBJ2-2; V: TRBV29-1; length: 13
CDR3: CASSTAEARGNYEQYF; J: TRBJ2-7; V: TRBV21-1; length: 16
CDR3: CAASRGTIPVDTQYF; J: TRBJ2-3; V: TRBV9; length: 15
CDR3: CASSYSRRGREKLFF; J: TRBJ1-4; V: TRBV6-5; length: 15